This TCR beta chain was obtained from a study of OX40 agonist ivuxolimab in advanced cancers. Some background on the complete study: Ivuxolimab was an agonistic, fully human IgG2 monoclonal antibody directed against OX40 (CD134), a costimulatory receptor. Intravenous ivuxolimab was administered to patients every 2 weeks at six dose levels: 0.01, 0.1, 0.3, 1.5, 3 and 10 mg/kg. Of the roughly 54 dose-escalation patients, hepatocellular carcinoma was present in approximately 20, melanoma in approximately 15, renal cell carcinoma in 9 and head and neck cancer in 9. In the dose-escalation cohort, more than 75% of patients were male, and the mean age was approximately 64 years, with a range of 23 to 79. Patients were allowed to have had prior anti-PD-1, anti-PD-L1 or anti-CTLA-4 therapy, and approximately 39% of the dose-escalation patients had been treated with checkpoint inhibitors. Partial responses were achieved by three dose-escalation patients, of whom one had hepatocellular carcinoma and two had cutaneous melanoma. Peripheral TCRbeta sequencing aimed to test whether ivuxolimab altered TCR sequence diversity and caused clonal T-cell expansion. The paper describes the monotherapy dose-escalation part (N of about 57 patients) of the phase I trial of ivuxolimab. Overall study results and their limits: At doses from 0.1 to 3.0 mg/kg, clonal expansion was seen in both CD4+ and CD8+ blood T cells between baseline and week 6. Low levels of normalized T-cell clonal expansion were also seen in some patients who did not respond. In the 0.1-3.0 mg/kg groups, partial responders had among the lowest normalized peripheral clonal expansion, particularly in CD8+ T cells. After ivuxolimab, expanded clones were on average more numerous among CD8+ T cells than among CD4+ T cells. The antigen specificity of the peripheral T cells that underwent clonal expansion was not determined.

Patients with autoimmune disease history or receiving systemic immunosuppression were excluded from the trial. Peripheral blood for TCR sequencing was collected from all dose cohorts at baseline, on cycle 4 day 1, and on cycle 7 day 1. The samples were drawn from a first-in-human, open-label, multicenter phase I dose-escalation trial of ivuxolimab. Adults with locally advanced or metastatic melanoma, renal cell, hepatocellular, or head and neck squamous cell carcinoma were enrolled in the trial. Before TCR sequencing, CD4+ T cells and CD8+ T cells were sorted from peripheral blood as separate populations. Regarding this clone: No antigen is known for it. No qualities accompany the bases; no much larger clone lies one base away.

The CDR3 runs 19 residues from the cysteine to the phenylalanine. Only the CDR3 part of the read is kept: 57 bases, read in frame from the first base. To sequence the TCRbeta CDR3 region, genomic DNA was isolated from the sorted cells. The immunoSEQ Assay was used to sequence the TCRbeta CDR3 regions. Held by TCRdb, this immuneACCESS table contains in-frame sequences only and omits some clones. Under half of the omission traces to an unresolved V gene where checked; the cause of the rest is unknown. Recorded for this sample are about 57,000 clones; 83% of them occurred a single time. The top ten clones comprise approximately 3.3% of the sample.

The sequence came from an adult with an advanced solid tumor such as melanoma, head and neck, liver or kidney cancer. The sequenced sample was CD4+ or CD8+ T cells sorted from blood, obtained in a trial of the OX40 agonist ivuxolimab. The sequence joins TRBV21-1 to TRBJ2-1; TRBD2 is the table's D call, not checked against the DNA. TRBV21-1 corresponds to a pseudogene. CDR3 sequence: CASSKDGLAGGSSYNEQFF. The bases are TGTGCCAGCAGCAAAGACGGACTAGCGGGAGGGAGCTCCTACAATGAGCAGTTCTTC.